A single sample is the source of the 20 T cell receptor beta chains below, sequenced in a study of lymphopenia after photon versus proton radiotherapy. Sequencing was performed with immunoSEQ multiplex PCR; in TCRdb, only in-frame clones are kept and a portion is missing. This sample has roughly 15,000 clones, with 80% to 90% found just once. The sequencing here drew on peripheral blood, taken from a patient treated with proton-based radiotherapy. These TCRs come from a man aged 70-80 years with pancreatic cancer.

The gene calls are TRBV19 and TRBJ2-3; TRBD2 matches at 11 bases. Germline V gives CDR1 LNHDA, CDR2 SQIVND (reference sequence). V trimming: 4 bases; J trimming: 2 bases; junction bases outside the gene matches: 11. CDR3 length: 18 residues. The CDR3 region has the DNA TGTGCCAGTAGTACGACCGGGACTAGCGGAGACCTCACAGATACGCAGTATTTT. The encoded protein is CASSTTGTSGDLTDTQYF.

The J gene is TRBJ2-5, the V gene TRBV11-2; the D gene is possibly TRBD2 (6 bases). Germline V lookup: CDR1 SGHAT, CDR2 FQNNGV. The CDR3 is 12 residues long. The germline V and J ends were trimmed by 7 bases and 7 bases, with 13 bases remaining between them. The DNA for the CDR3 is TGTGCCAGCACGAGGGGAGGTACGACCCAGTACTTC. This codes for CASTRGGTTQYF.

The chain joins TRBV2 to TRBJ1-4, with a weak D call TRBD1 (6 bases). From germline, CDR1 is SNHLY and CDR2 FYNNEI. Trimming shortened V by 4 bases and J by 7 bases, and 13 bases separated the two germline ends. This CDR3 has 14 residues. Here the CDR3 reads CASSVRGAGEKLFF. The CDR3 DNA sequence: TGTGCCAGCAGTGTTCGGGGGGCGGGTGAAAAACTGTTTTTT.

The chain is built from TRBV28 and TRBJ2-6; tentative D call: TRBD1 (6 bases). The CDR3 spans 15 residues. In germline, CDR1 is MDHEN, CDR2 SYDVKM. V lost 6 bases and J 0 bases, leaving 9 bases between the germline ends. Here the CDR3 reads CASRPGDSGANVLTF. The DNA of the CDR3 is TGTGCCAGCAGACCAGGGGACTCTGGGGCCAACGTCCTGACTTTC.

For the CDR3, the DNA is TGTGCCAGCAGCTTAGAGGGTCTCAGCACAGATACGCAGTATTTT. Amino acid sequence: CASSLEGLSTDTQYF. The rearrangement joins TRBV11-3 to TRBJ2-3, with D unresolved. Germline assignment: CDR1 SGHNT and CDR2 YENEEA. Trimming removed 0 bases from V and 0 bases from J, with 7 bases in between. The CDR3 spans 15 residues.

V is TRBV11-2 and J is TRBJ2-1; 7 bases are shared with TRBD1. The germline CDR1 and CDR2 sequences are SGHAT and FQNNGV. V was clipped by 9 bases and J by 6 bases; unmatched bases: 8. The CDR3 length is 13 residues. The CDR3 protein is CASGRNRGNEQFF. The CDR3 DNA follows: TGTGCCAGTGGCCGAAACAGGGGCAATGAGCAGTTCTTC. The whole variable domain, remainder taken from reference TRBV11-2 and TRBJ2-1, is EAGVAQSPRYKIIEKRQSVAFWCNPISGHATLYWYQQILGQGPKLLIQFQNNGVVDDSQLPKDRFSAERLKGVDSTLKIQPAKLEDSAVYLCASGRNRGNEQFFGPGTRLTVL.

The V and J genes are TRBV5-1 and TRBJ1-1, with no clear D. The V gene's germline CDR1 is SGHRS and CDR2 YFSETQ. The V and J ends lost 4 bases and 8 bases respectively, with 18 bases between them. The CDR3 is 14 residues long. CDR3 amino acids: CASSPGYSSGEAFF. DNA of the CDR3: TGCGCCAGCAGCCCGGGATACAGTTCGGGAGAAGCTTTCTTT.

The chain recombines TRBV6-1 with TRBJ2-7; 8 nucleotides align to TRBD2. This CDR3 is built from 15 residues. The germline gives CDR1 MNHNS, CDR2 SASEGT. V shed 3 bases and J 1 base; nucleotides not matched to a gene: 5. The CDR3 reads CASSDVAGISYEQYF. CDR3 DNA: TGTGCCAGCAGTGATGTAGCGGGGATATCCTACGAGCAGTACTTC.

J is TRBJ1-2 and V is TRBV5-1; TRBD1 might be the D (6 bases). Deletions cut 5 bases from V and 2 bases from J, with 10 bases between. This CDR3 has 13 amino acids. Germline V gene lookup returns CDR1 SGHRS and CDR2 YFSETQ. The CDR3 DNA is TGCGCCAGCAGGGGGGGCAGCAACTATGGCTACACCTTC. The encoded protein is CASRGGSNYGYTF.

The chain recombines TRBV4-2 with TRBJ1-4, with D maybe TRBD1 (5 bases). The V and J ends lost 0 bases and 3 bases respectively, with 11 bases between them. Germline V lookup: CDR1 LGHNA, CDR2 YNFKEQ. The CDR3 length is 16 residues. Written as DNA, the CDR3 is TGTGCCAGCAGCCAAGATTTCCAGGGTGCTAATGAAAAACTGTTTTTT. Its protein is CASSQDFQGANEKLFF.

V and J are TRBV5-1 and TRBJ1-1, with 9 bases lining up with TRBD1. V gave up 2 bases and J gave up 5 bases; unmatched junction bases: 7. The CDR3 is 15 amino acids. The V gene's germline CDR1 is SGHRS and CDR2 YFSETQ. CDR3 sequence reads: CASSFRTGGATEAFF. Written as DNA, the CDR3 is TGCGCCAGCAGCTTCCGAACAGGGGGCGCGACTGAAGCTTTCTTT.

This sequence joins TRBV27 and TRBJ2-2, with TRBD1 as a possible D gene (5 bases). Germline-derived CDR1 and CDR2 are MNHEY and SMNVEV (reference sequence). This CDR3 has 16 amino acids. The V end was cut by 6 bases, the J end by 7 bases, with 21 bases between. The CDR3 DNA follows: TGTGCCAGCAGACAGTTTGGGGCCACAGGTATCGGGGAGCTGTTTTTT. Translation: CASRQFGATGIGELFF.

The chain uses TRBV19 and TRBJ1-5; 8 nucleotides line up with TRBD1. J lost 4 bases, V lost 4 bases, and 3 bases had no gene match. Germline V CDR1 and CDR2: LNHDA, SQIVND (reference sequence). The CDR3 extends over 14 amino acids. The CDR3 loop is CASSTQGANQPQHF. CDR3 bases: TGTGCCAGTAGTACCCAGGGGGCGAATCAGCCCCAGCATTTT. Complete variable domain (other parts from reference TRBV19 and TRBJ1-5): DGGITQSPKYLFRKEGQNVTLSCEQNLNHDAMYWYRQDPGQGLRLIYYSQIVNDFQKGDIAEGYSVSREKKESFPLTVTSAQKNPTAFYLCASSTQGANQPQHFGDGTRLSIL.

The genes are TRBV4-1 and TRBJ2-3, with D unclear. Trimming took 2 bases from V and 0 from J, leaving 6 bases between them. Germline V gives CDR1 MGHRA, CDR2 YSYEKL. The CDR3 has 14 amino acids. CDR3 protein: CASSQQTSTDTQYF. The CDR3 DNA reads TGCGCCAGCAGCCAACAAACTAGCACAGATACGCAGTATTTT.

The chain links TRBV19 to TRBJ2-6, with D perhaps TRBD1 (6 bases). The CDR3 runs 17 residues. Germline values: CDR1 LNHDA, CDR2 SQIVND (reference sequence). V was clipped by 3 bases and J by 1 base, with 13 bases between them. This chain's CDR3 is CASSMNRVRSGANVLTF. In DNA, the CDR3 is TGTGCCAGTAGTATGAACAGGGTTAGGTCTGGGGCCAACGTCCTGACTTTC. Full variable domain (outside the CDR3, taken from reference TRBV19 and TRBJ2-6): DGGITQSPKYLFRKEGQNVTLSCEQNLNHDAMYWYRQDPGQGLRLIYYSQIVNDFQKGDIAEGYSVSREKKESFPLTVTSAQKNPTAFYLCASSMNRVRSGANVLTFGAGSRLTVL.

This CDR3 is CASSRDREGYGYTF. The CDR3 DNA follows: TGTGCCAGCAGCCGGGACAGGGAAGGCTATGGCTACACCTTC. This rearrangement joins TRBV6-5 to TRBJ1-2, with 9 bases fitting TRBD1. CDR1 is MNHEY, CDR2 SVGAGI, per germline. J lost 4 bases, V lost 6 bases, and 6 bases had no gene match. The length of the CDR3 is 14 residues.

In this sample, this clone is medium-sized. The V and J genes are TRBV5-1 and TRBJ2-5; D remains ambiguous. This CDR3 has 14 residues. Trimming left V 0 bases short and J 2 bases short, with 8 bases between. The germline V gene encodes CDR1 SGHRS and CDR2 YFSETQ. The CDR3 region has the DNA TGCGCCAGCAGCTTGGCACTGGGGCAAGAGACCCAGTACTTC. Its protein product is CASSLALGQETQYF. Drawing the rest from reference TRBV5-1 and TRBJ2-5, the complete variable domain is KAGVTQTPRYLIKTRGQQVTLSCSPISGHRSVSWYQQTPGQGLQFLFEYFSETQRNKGNFPGRFSGRQFSNSRSEMNVSTLELGDSALYLCASSLALGQETQYFGPGTRLLVL.

The rearrangement uses TRBV29-1 and TRBJ2-2, with 9 bases fitting TRBD1. The V and J ends lost 4 bases and 6 bases, in that order; junction bases with no gene match: 6. CDR3 length equals 14 residues. Germline-derived CDR1 and CDR2 are SQVTM and ANQGSEA. CDR3 nucleotide sequence: TGCAGCGTTGCAGGACAGGGGCCCGCCGGGGAGCTGTTTTTT. It codes for CSVAGQGPAGELFF.

The chain links TRBV9 to TRBJ2-4; D unresolved. V was pared by 4 bases and J by 9 bases, with 11 bases between. This CDR3 has 12 residues. Looked up from germline, CDR1 is SGDLS and CDR2 is YYNGEE. CDR3 protein: CASSPQDGIQYF. In DNA, the CDR3 is TGTGCCAGCAGCCCCCAAGATGGCATTCAGTACTTC.

The chain recombines TRBV7-3 with TRBJ2-5; TRBD1 might be the D (6 bases). Looked up from germline, CDR1 is SGHTA and CDR2 is FQGTGA. Trimming cost V 5 bases and J 5 bases, with 12 bases left between them. CDR3 length: 13 residues. CDR3 region: CASSPVGGETQYF. DNA for the CDR3: TGTGCCAGCAGCCCTGTTGGGGGCGAGACCCAGTACTTC. Variable domain in full (rest from reference TRBV7-3 and TRBJ2-5): GAGVSQTPSNKVTEKGKYVELRCDPISGHTALYWYRQSLGQGPEFLIYFQGTGAADDSGLPNDRFFAVRPEGSVSTLKIQRTERGDSAVYLCASSPVGGETQYFGPGTRLLVL.